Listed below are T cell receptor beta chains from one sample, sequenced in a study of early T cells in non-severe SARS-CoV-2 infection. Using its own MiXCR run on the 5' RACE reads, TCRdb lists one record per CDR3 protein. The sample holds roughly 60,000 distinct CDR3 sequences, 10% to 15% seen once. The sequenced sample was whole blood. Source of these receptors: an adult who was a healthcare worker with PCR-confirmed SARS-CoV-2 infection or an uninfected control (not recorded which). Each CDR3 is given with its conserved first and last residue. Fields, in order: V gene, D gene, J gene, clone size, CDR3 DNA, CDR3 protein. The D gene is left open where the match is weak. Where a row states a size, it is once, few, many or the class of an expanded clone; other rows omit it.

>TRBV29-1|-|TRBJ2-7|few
TGCAGCGCACACCAGGGGGGCCACGAGCAGTACTTC
CSAHQGGHEQYF
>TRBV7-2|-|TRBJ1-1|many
TGTGCCAGCAGCTCCGGACACTCGAGCACTGAAGCTTTCTTT
CASSSGHSSTEAFF
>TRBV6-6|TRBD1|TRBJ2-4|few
TGTGCCAGCAGTGAGGGACAGCTAAAACAGGACTTC
CASSEGQLKQDF
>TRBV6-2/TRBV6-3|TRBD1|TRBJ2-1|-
TGTGCCAGCAGCAAGACAGGGAGCTCCTACAATGAGCAGTTCTTC
CASSKTGSSYNEQFF
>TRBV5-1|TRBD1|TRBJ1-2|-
TGCGCCAGCAGCTACGGACAGGGCCACTATGGCTACACCTTC
CASSYGQGHYGYTF
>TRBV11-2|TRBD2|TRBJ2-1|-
TGTGCCAGCAGCTTAGGGGTTAGCGGGGACTACAATGAGCAGTTCTTC
CASSLGVSGDYNEQFF
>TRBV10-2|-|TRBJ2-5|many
TGCGCCAGCTTACCGTTTTCCCGGGACACTAAAGAGACCCAGTACTTC
CASLPFSRDTKETQYF
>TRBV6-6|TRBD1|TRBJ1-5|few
TGTGCCAGCAGTTGGACAGGGCCCGTCCAGCCCCAGCATTTT
CASSWTGPVQPQHF
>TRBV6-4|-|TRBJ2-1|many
TGTGCCAGCAGTGACTTTGGGGGGACCCACAATGAGCAGTTCTTC
CASSDFGGTHNEQFF
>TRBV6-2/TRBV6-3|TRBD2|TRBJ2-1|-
TGTGCCAGCAGTTACTCGACTAGCGGGGGGGCTGGTGAGCAGTTCTTC
CASSYSTSGGAGEQFF
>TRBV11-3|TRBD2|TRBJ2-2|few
TGTGCCAGCAGCTTAACTAGCGTGAACACCGGGGAGCTGTTTTTT
CASSLTSVNTGELFF
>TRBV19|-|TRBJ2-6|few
TGTGCCAGTAGGCCCCGTGCGGGGATCTACTCTGGGGCCAACGTCCTGACTTTC
CASRPRAGIYSGANVLTF
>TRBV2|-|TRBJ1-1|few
TGTGCCAGCAGTGAAGTGCGGACCGATAAGGGCGCTGAAGCTTTCTTT
CASSEVRTDKGAEAFF
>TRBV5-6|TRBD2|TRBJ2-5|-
TGTGCCAGCAGCCCGACTAGCGCCCAAGAGACCCAGTACTTC
CASSPTSAQETQYF
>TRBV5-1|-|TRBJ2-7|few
TGCGCCAGCAGCTTGGAAGCCTACGAGCAGTACTTC
CASSLEAYEQYF
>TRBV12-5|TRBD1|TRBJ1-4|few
TGTGCTAGTGGTTCCCGGGACAGCGAGGTCGAAAAACTGTTTTTT
CASGSRDSEVEKLFF
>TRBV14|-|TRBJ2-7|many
TGTGCCAGCAGCCGGAGCTCCTACGAGCAGTACTTC
CASSRSSYEQYF
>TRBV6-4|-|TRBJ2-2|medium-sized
TGTGCCAGCAGTGACGAGGGGACTACCGGGGAGCTGTTTTTT
CASSDEGTTGELFF